Listed below are T cell receptor beta chains from one sample, sequenced in a study of blood T cell repertoires in COVID-19. Libraries were prepared by immunoSEQ multiplex PCR; TCRdb keeps only in-frame clonotypes and omits some of them. This table holds 150,000 to 180,000 clones, roughly nine tenths found once. Sequencing used peripheral blood. Receptors originate from a man in his fifties or sixties with acute or convalescent COVID-19. CDR3s include the opening cysteine and the closing phenylalanine or tryptophan. A D gene is named only where the DNA matches it firmly. Clone size is given for some rows only: seen once, a few or many times, or a class if the clone is expanded.

CDR3aa: CAPSGLIYGYTF
CDR3nt: TGCGCCCCGAGCGGTCTAATCTATGGCTACACCTTC
d_gene: .
abundance: .
v_gene: TRBV4-1
j_gene: TRBJ1-2

CDR3aa: CASSLQGQPNEKLFF
CDR3nt: TGTGCCAGCAGCTTACAGGGGCAGCCTAATGAAAAACTGTTTTTT
d_gene: TRBD1
abundance: few
v_gene: TRBV5-4
j_gene: TRBJ1-4

CDR3aa: CASSFDSGRTYDNEQFF
CDR3nt: TGTGCCAGCAGTTTTGATAGCGGGAGGACTTATGACAATGAGCAGTTCTTC
d_gene: TRBD2
abundance: .
v_gene: TRBV28
j_gene: TRBJ2-1

CDR3aa: CASSWGAGQPQHF
CDR3nt: TGTGCCAGTAGCTGGGGAGCTGGTCAGCCCCAGCATTTT
d_gene: .
abundance: .
v_gene: TRBV19
j_gene: TRBJ1-5

CDR3aa: CASRPGQGASPLHF
CDR3nt: TGTGCCAGCAGACCGGGACAGGGGGCCTCACCCCTCCACTTT
d_gene: TRBD1
abundance: .
v_gene: TRBV28
j_gene: TRBJ1-6

CDR3aa: CATGQPEGYGYTF
CDR3nt: TGTGCCACAGGGCAGCCGGAGGGCTATGGCTACACCTTC
d_gene: .
abundance: once
v_gene: TRBV10-3
j_gene: TRBJ1-2

CDR3aa: CSVERTRTNYGYTF
CDR3nt: TGCAGCGTTGAACGGACACGAACTAACTATGGCTACACCTTC
d_gene: .
abundance: .
v_gene: TRBV29-1
j_gene: TRBJ1-2

CDR3aa: CASSPRGSGYSYEQYF
CDR3nt: TGTGCCAGCAGTCCTCGGGGGTCAGGCTATTCCTACGAGCAGTACTTC
d_gene: .
abundance: .
v_gene: TRBV6-6
j_gene: TRBJ2-7

CDR3aa: CASSIDRGREPQHF
CDR3nt: TGTGCCAGCAGCATTGACAGGGGTAGAGAGCCCCAGCATTTT
d_gene: TRBD1
abundance: .
v_gene: TRBV11-2
j_gene: TRBJ1-5

CDR3aa: CASSLNWASGRARNEQFF
CDR3nt: TGTGCCAGCAGCTTAAACTGGGCTAGCGGGAGGGCAAGAAATGAGCAGTTCTTC
d_gene: TRBD2
abundance: once
v_gene: TRBV11-2
j_gene: TRBJ2-1

CDR3aa: CASRGYGLAGDYEQYF
CDR3nt: TGTGCCAGCAGGGGGTACGGACTAGCGGGAGACTACGAGCAGTACTTC
d_gene: TRBD2
abundance: once
v_gene: TRBV28
j_gene: TRBJ2-7

CDR3aa: CASSVDGEGPQHF
CDR3nt: TGTGCCAGCAGCGTAGATGGGGAGGGGCCCCAGCATTTT
d_gene: .
abundance: .
v_gene: TRBV9
j_gene: TRBJ1-5

CDR3aa: CASSHAVRDRGYNSPLHF
CDR3nt: TGTGCCAGCAGCCATGCCGTCCGGGACAGGGGCTATAATTCACCCCTCCACTTT
d_gene: TRBD1
abundance: .
v_gene: TRBV14
j_gene: TRBJ1-6

CDR3aa: CASSGRGYNEQFF
CDR3nt: TGTGCCAGCAGCGGGAGGGGCTACAATGAGCAGTTCTTC
d_gene: TRBD2
abundance: .
v_gene: TRBV27
j_gene: TRBJ2-1

CDR3aa: CASSLYGGRTDTQYF
CDR3nt: TGTGCCAGCAGTTTATACGGGGGGAGGACAGATACGCAGTATTTT
d_gene: TRBD2
abundance: .
v_gene: TRBV28
j_gene: TRBJ2-3

CDR3aa: CASSLRQGKTDTQYF
CDR3nt: TGTGCCAGCAGCCTCCGACAGGGGAAGACAGATACGCAGTATTTT
d_gene: TRBD1
abundance: once
v_gene: TRBV7-2
j_gene: TRBJ2-3

CDR3aa: CASSLGTSGGDNEQFF
CDR3nt: TGTGCCAGCAGCCTCGGGACTAGCGGGGGGGACAATGAGCAGTTCTTC
d_gene: TRBD2
abundance: .
v_gene: TRBV7-2
j_gene: TRBJ2-1